This note documents a single T cell receptor beta chain sequence. The data were obtained in a study of blood T cell repertoires in COVID-19. TCRdb's table, derived via immunoSEQ multiplex PCR, lists solely in-frame clones and lacks some. The sample holds fewer than 200,000 clones, around 87% seen once. The Seattle patients, enrolled during active infection, were followed longitudinally. The TCR originated in a woman aged 80 or over with COVID-19, enrolled during active disease. Specimen: peripheral blood.

CDR3 amino acids: CATSDGSNQPQHF. In nucleotides, the CDR3 is TGTGCCACCAGTGACGGTAGCAATCAGCCCCAGCATTTT. The chain employs TRBV24-1 and TRBJ1-5, with D uncertain. The V gene's germline CDR1 is KGHDR and CDR2 SFDVKD. Trimming removed 4 bases from V and 0 bases from J, with 3 bases in between. This CDR3 has 13 amino acids.